The 6 T cell receptor beta chains in this list originate from one sample, sequenced in a study of blood T cell repertoires in COVID-19 (dated by TCRdb to the early 2020s). The library was prepared using the immunoSEQ multiplex PCR assay. TCRdb holds this immuneACCESS table with in-frame rearrangements only. Some clones are missing; in checked studies, unresolved V genes explain under half, and the rest has no known cause. The sample yields 20,000 to 25,000 clones; around 83% were counted once. The ten largest clones represent about 48% of the sample. The sequenced sample consisted of peripheral blood. These receptors came from a man aged 65-85 years with acute or convalescent COVID-19.

The J gene is TRBJ2-1, the V gene TRBV9; D is perhaps TRBD1 (6 bases). The CDR3 sequence is 14 residues long. Per germline, CDR1 SGDLS and CDR2 YYNGEE. The V end lost 0 bases, the J end lost 9 bases, and 13 bases lay between the germline ends. CDR3 sequence reads: CASSVGTGLSEQFF. The CDR3 DNA follows: TGTGCCAGCAGCGTAGGAACAGGGTTAAGTGAGCAGTTCTTC. The full variable domain, completed using reference TRBV9 and TRBJ2-1, is DSGVTQTPKHLITATGQRVTLRCSPRSGDLSVYWYQQSLDQGLQFLIQYYNGEERAKGNILERFSAQQFPDLHSELNLSSLELGDSALYFCASSVGTGLSEQFFGPGTRLTVL.

V gene TRBV7-9 combines with J gene TRBJ2-1, with D tentatively TRBD1 (6 bases). Deletions cut 4 bases from V and 5 bases from J, with 12 bases between. The CDR3 is 14 amino acids. Looked up from germline, CDR1 is SEHNR and CDR2 is FQNEAQ (reference sequence). Here the CDR3 reads CASSSLDSNNEQFF. The CDR3 DNA follows: TGTGCCAGCAGCTCCCTGGACAGCAACAATGAGCAGTTCTTC.

V usage is TRBV6-5 and J usage is TRBJ1-1, with TRBD1 matching over 9 bases. CDR3 length: 13 residues. Germline-derived CDR1 and CDR2 are MNHEY and SVGAGI. J lost 4 bases, V lost 6 bases, and 3 bases had no gene match. The CDR3 loop reads CASRGTGSTEAFF. The CDR3 bases are TGTGCCAGCAGGGGGACAGGGAGCACTGAAGCTTTCTTT.

The chain combines TRBV5-4 with TRBJ1-6; D may be TRBD1 (6 bases). Germline V lookup: CDR1 SGHNT, CDR2 YYREEE (reference sequence). The length of the CDR3 is 16 residues. V was pared by 0 bases and J by 5 bases, with 12 bases between. CDR3 DNA: TGTGCCAGCAGCTTGGGCCGACAGGCAAATAATTCACCCCTCCACTTT. This translates into CASSLGRQANNSPLHF.

This clone came up once. This rearrangement joins TRBV4-2 to TRBJ1-3; maybe TRBD1 (6 bases). V lost 0 bases and J 3 bases, leaving 27 bases between the germline ends. The CDR3 has 21 residues. CDR1 and CDR2 from the germline V gene are LGHNA and YNFKEQ. The DNA for the CDR3 is TGTGCCAGCAGCCAAGATCCAGGACAGCGGATCCTTTATCTCGATGGAAACACCATATATTTT. Protein product: CASSQDPGQRILYLDGNTIYF.

V usage is TRBV10-3 and J usage is TRBJ2-7, with 7 positions matching TRBD2. The CDR3 loop spans 13 amino acids. Germline CDR1 ENHRY, CDR2 SYGVKD. The V and J ends lost 5 bases and 0 bases, in that order; junction bases with no gene match: 1. Here the CDR3 DNA reads TGTGCCATCAGTTCGGGGGGCTCCTACGAGCAGTACTTC. It encodes CAISSGGSYEQYF.